A single sample is the source of the 25 T cell receptor beta chains below, sequenced in a study of cytotoxic CD8 clonotypes in ibrutinib-treated CLL (dated by TCRdb to about 2021). The protocol used for the library was the immunoSEQ multiplex PCR assay. TCRdb took over this immuneACCESS table, retaining in-frame rearrangements with V and J assigned. Such tables are incomplete; in checked studies, under half of the missing clones stem from an unresolved V gene, and the remainder is unexplained. The sample table lists around 130,000 clones, roughly 80% of them with a count of one. The ten top clones hold roughly 3.3% of the sample. The intended sense of this specimen's time point label: around 25 months on ibrutinib. Material: PBMCs, obtained after 24 months of ibrutinib treatment. The receptors were gathered from a human donor with chronic lymphocytic leukemia.

About this clone itself: An end of the junction does not agree with germline; a read error may underlie this. The chain recombines TRBV30 with TRBJ1-2; 7 bases are a match to TRBD1. The germline CDR1 and CDR2 sequences are GTSNPN and SVGIG (reference sequence). This CDR3 contains 13 residues. For the CDR3, the DNA is TGTGCCTGGAGTGACGGGACAGTCTATGACTACACCTTC. Translating it yields CAWSDGTVYDYTF.

CDR3 nucleotides: TGCGCCAGCAGCCGACGACTAGCGGGGGGACGTACGAACACCGGGGAGCTGTTTTTT. It is translated as CASSRRLAGGRTNTGELFF. The chain uses TRBV4-1 and TRBJ2-2; the match to TRBD2 covers 13 bases. The CDR3 totals 19 residues. Looked up from germline, CDR1 is MGHRA and CDR2 is YSYEKL. V shed 4 bases, J shed 0 bases, and the junction held 8 bases outside the gene matches.

The J gene is TRBJ2-3, the V gene TRBV19, with D unclear. Deletions cut 7 bases from V and 1 base from J, with 9 bases between. Germline CDR1 LNHDA, CDR2 SQIVND (reference sequence). CDR3 length: 13 residues. CDR3 nucleotides: TGTGCCAGTACCTTACGGGGCACAGATACGCAGTATTTT. It specifies CASTLRGTDTQYF.

This clone has more than one count but fewer than ten. The genes are TRBV29-1 and TRBJ1-6, with D hard to call. V was clipped by 7 bases and J by 7 bases, with 14 bases between them. The germline V gene encodes CDR1 SQVTM and CDR2 ANQGSEA. This CDR3 region has 13 residues. As DNA, the CDR3 is TGCAGCGCAACGCCCGGGCCGAATTCACCCCTCCACTTT. As protein: CSATPGPNSPLHF.

The CDR3: CASSWGFTDTQYF. CDR3 bases: TGCGCCAGCAGCTGGGGGTTCACAGATACGCAGTATTTT. This chain joins TRBV5-1 and TRBJ2-3; tentatively, D is TRBD1 or TRBD2 (5 bases each). The CDR3 loop spans 13 amino acids. Trimming cost V 3 bases and J 2 bases, with 7 bases left between them. Germline V gene lookup returns CDR1 SGHRS and CDR2 YFSETQ.

Worth noting for this clone: This sample includes further DNA sequences coding for the same CDR3. The rearrangement joins TRBV30 to TRBJ1-3; D ambiguous. Germline CDR1 is GTSNPN and CDR2 is SVGIG (reference sequence). The CDR3 contains 14 residues. Trimming pared 0 bases from V and 1 base from J, leaving 7 bases between. The CDR3 DNA reads TGTGCCTGGAGTGTACTAGGGTCTGGAAACACCATATATTTT. Translating it yields CAWSVLGSGNTIYF.

The chain carries TRBV2 and TRBJ1-1, with TRBD1 matching 9 bases. The CDR3 runs to 14 residues. The V gene's germline CDR1 is SNHLY and CDR2 FYNNEI. V dropped 5 bases and J dropped 3; count of bases not matched to a gene: 4. The CDR3 DNA is TGTGCCAGCAGTTACAGGGGGCCCGACACTGAAGCTTTCTTT. Its protein is CASSYRGPDTEAFF.

V gene TRBV25-1 combines with J gene TRBJ2-5, with D possibly matching TRBD1 (5 bases). V was cut by 2 bases and J by 1 base, with 8 bases left in between. The length of the CDR3 is 14 residues. Germline lookup yields CDR1 MGHDK and CDR2 SYGVNS. As DNA, the CDR3 is TGTGCCAGCAGTGAACGAACAGGCCAAGAGACCCAGTACTTC. This translates into CASSERTGQETQYF.

This clone was seen a handful of times. The V gene is TRBV7-8, the J gene TRBJ1-6, with D possibly matching TRBD1 (5 bases). Trimming left V 5 bases short and J 7 bases short, with 15 bases between. CDR1 and CDR2 from the germline V gene are SGHVS and FQNEAQ. The CDR3 is 15 amino acids. CDR3 sequence: CASSLPMGVNSPLHF. The CDR3 DNA follows: TGTGCCAGCAGCCTCCCCATGGGGGTAAATTCACCCCTCCACTTT.

V and J are TRBV6-1 and TRBJ2-5, with 7 bases matching TRBD1. The CDR3 is made up of 15 amino acids. V dropped 4 bases and J dropped 3; count of bases not matched to a gene: 8. The V gene's germline CDR1 is MNHNS and CDR2 SASEGT. The CDR3 region is CASSAKGQAKETQYF. The CDR3 nucleotides are TGTGCCAGCAGTGCAAAAGGACAGGCGAAAGAGACCCAGTACTTC.

V usage is TRBV27 and J usage is TRBJ2-3, with 10 positions matching TRBD2. The CDR3 is made up of 18 amino acids. The J segment lost 0 bases and the V segment lost 1 base, leaving 7 bases of the junction unmatched. Germline loops: CDR1 MNHEY, CDR2 SMNVEV (reference sequence). CDR3 in DNA: TGTGCCAGCAGTTTATACCCAAAACTAGCGGGGAGCACAGATACGCAGTATTTT. Amino acids: CASSLYPKLAGSTDTQYF.

About this clone: The identical CDR3 is also encoded by other nucleotide sequences in the sample. This sequence joins TRBV6-5 and TRBJ1-2, with D perhaps TRBD1 (6 bases). Trimming shortened V by 4 bases and J by 4 bases, and 7 bases separated the two germline ends. The CDR3 is 12 residues long. Germline-derived CDR1 and CDR2 are MNHEY and SVGAGI. This CDR3 is CASSSGAYGYTF. The CDR3, as DNA: TGTGCCAGCAGTTCAGGGGCCTATGGCTACACCTTC.

This chain uses TRBV7-3 with TRBJ2-3; TRBD1 matches 8 bases. The germline CDR1 and CDR2 sequences are SGHTA and FQGTGA. The CDR3 has 13 residues. Unmatched junction bases numbered 1, after V lost 4 bases and J lost 4 bases. This chain's CDR3 is CASSSTGADTQYF. CDR3 in DNA: TGTGCCAGCAGCTCGACAGGGGCAGATACGCAGTATTTT. Together with reference TRBV7-3 and TRBJ2-3, the CDR3 gives the full variable domain: GAGVSQTPSNKVTEKGKYVELRCDPISGHTALYWYRQSLGQGPEFLIYFQGTGAADDSGLPNDRFFAVRPEGSVSTLKIQRTERGDSAVYLCASSSTGADTQYFGPGTRLTVL.

This rearrangement joins TRBV7-6 to TRBJ2-7; D is uncertain. The CDR3 is made up of 14 amino acids. Trimming removed 1 base from V and 4 bases from J, with 11 bases in between. From germline, CDR1 is SGHVS and CDR2 FNYEAQ. CDR3 amino acids: CASSLVPSGYEQYF. The CDR3 region has the DNA TGTGCCAGCAGCTTAGTCCCCTCCGGATACGAGCAGTACTTC.

The chain has TRBV5-4 and TRBJ1-2; D is unresolved. Trimming took 4 bases from V and 3 from J, leaving 16 bases between them. This CDR3 is built from 15 residues. The germline gives CDR1 SGHNT, CDR2 YYREEE (reference sequence). This CDR3 reads CASSSQRQADYGYTF. CDR3 DNA: TGTGCCAGCAGCAGCCAGCGGCAGGCGGACTATGGCTACACCTTC.

This chain uses TRBV7-9 with TRBJ2-5; 8 positions match TRBD2. Germline V gene sequence: CDR1 SEHNR, CDR2 FQNEAQ (reference sequence). This CDR3 contains 15 residues. The V segment lost 5 bases and the J segment 5 bases; nucleotides outside the gene matches: 10. DNA of the CDR3: TGTGCCAGCAGCAAGGGACTAGTCATCAGTGAGACCCAGTACTTC. It translates to CASSKGLVISETQYF.

A single count supports this clone. The rearrangement links TRBV5-1 to TRBJ2-3; a possible D gene is TRBD1 (6 bases). The CDR3 extends over 17 amino acids. Germline V gene data show CDR1 as SGHRS and CDR2 as YFSETQ. Between the trimmed V and J ends, which lost 0 bases and 5 bases, there was a span of 19 bases. This CDR3 is CASSLVLTGVFGDTQYF. The DNA for the CDR3 is TGCGCCAGCAGCTTGGTACTGACAGGAGTTTTTGGAGATACGCAGTATTTT.

The rearrangement joins TRBV19 to TRBJ1-1; 7 nucleotides align to TRBD1. V lost 6 bases and J lost 8; bases outside the gene matches: 12. The CDR3 loop spans 14 amino acids. CDR1 and CDR2 from the germline V gene are LNHDA and SQIVND (reference sequence). The CDR3 bases are TGTGCCAGTAGCCGACAGGGTGGAGCCAGAGAAGCTTTCTTT. This translates into CASSRQGGAREAFF.

The chain joins TRBV5-1 to TRBJ1-2, with TRBD1 matching 7 bases. V shed 0 bases and J 8 bases; nucleotides not matched to a gene: 7. Germline values: CDR1 SGHRS, CDR2 YFSETQ. The CDR3 contains 14 residues. CDR3 sequence (DNA): TGCGCCAGCAGCTTGGCAGGGGGTTCGAGGGGCTACACCTTC. Translation gives CASSLAGGSRGYTF.

This rearrangement joins TRBV6-5 to TRBJ2-5; 12 bases line up with TRBD2. Germline V gives CDR1 MNHEY, CDR2 SVGAGI. Trimming at V came to 7 bases and at J to 5 bases, leaving 5 bases not matched to a gene. CDR3 length equals 14 residues. DNA of the CDR3: TGTGCCAGCAACGGACTAGCGGGGTTGGAGACCCAGTACTTC. It yields the protein CASNGLAGLETQYF.

The CDR3 loop reads CAWKDRGTQYF. The CDR3 DNA reads TGTGCCTGGAAGGACAGGGGGACCCAGTACTTC. This chain joins TRBV30 and TRBJ2-5; 9 bases are shared with TRBD1. CDR3 length: 11 amino acids. From germline, CDR1 is GTSNPN and CDR2 SVGIG (reference sequence). The V segment lost 4 bases and the J segment 7 bases; nucleotides outside the gene matches: 1.

The chain couples TRBV25-1 to TRBJ2-2, with D possibly being TRBD1 (6 bases). The CDR3 spans 16 residues. The V and J ends lost 3 bases and 1 base respectively, with 12 bases between them. CDR1 is MGHDK, CDR2 SYGVNS, per germline. This CDR3 is CASSEAGRGNTGELFF. CDR3 DNA sequence: TGTGCCAGCAGTGAGGCTGGCAGGGGGAACACCGGGGAGCTGTTTTTT.

The CDR3 bases are TGTGCCAGCAGTGAGCCCGATGCCTACGAGCAGTACTTC. It translates to CASSEPDAYEQYF. The chain combines TRBV2 with TRBJ2-7; D gene ambiguous. The ends were cut back, 3 bases at V and 2 bases at J, with 8 bases in the middle. The CDR3 runs to 13 residues. Germline values: CDR1 SNHLY, CDR2 FYNNEI. The full variable domain, with the rest looked up from reference TRBV2 and TRBJ2-7, is EPEVTQTPSHQVTQMGQEVILRCVPISNHLYFYWYRQILGQKVEFLVSFYNNEISEKSEIFDDQFSVERPDGSNFTLKIRSTKLEDSAMYFCASSEPDAYEQYFGPGTRLTVT.

CDR3 in DNA: TGTGCCTGTATTCGGACAGGGAGCTCCTACAATGAGCAGTTCTTC. Amino acid sequence: CACIRTGSSYNEQFF. The rearrangement joins TRBV30 to TRBJ2-1; 8 bases match TRBD1. The germline CDR1 and CDR2 sequences are GTSNPN and SVGIG (reference sequence). This CDR3 has 15 residues. V lost 6 bases to trimming and J lost 0 bases; unmatched junction nucleotides: 7. The whole variable domain, remainder taken from reference TRBV30 and TRBJ2-1, is SQTIHQWPATLVQPVGSPLSLECTVEGTSNPNLYWYRQAAGRGLQLLFYSVGIGQISSEVPQNLSASRPQDRQFILSSKKLLLSDSGFYLCACIRTGSSYNEQFFGPGTRLTVL.

This chain links TRBV7-2 with TRBJ2-6, with D hard to call. This CDR3 contains 14 residues. The ends were cut back, 3 bases at V and 4 bases at J, with 7 bases in the middle. Germline CDR1 is SGHTA and CDR2 is FQGNSA. CDR3 protein: CASSLTLGANVLTF. The DNA of the CDR3 is TGTGCCAGCAGCTTGACACTGGGGGCCAACGTCCTGACTTTC.